Listed here are 8 T cell receptor beta chains from one sample, sequenced in a study of T-cell reconstitution after alpha-beta-depleted transplantation in children. The authors prepared the TCRbeta library with unique molecular identifiers. TCRdb re-derived calls from the PCR reads in MiXCR, one entry per CDR3 protein. The sample lists 5,500 to 8,500 distinct CDR3 sequences; around 5.3% were seen once. The sample in question was PBMCs, mostly from graft donor cells, obtained 180 days after TCRalphabeta/CD19-depleted stem cell transplant. These receptors were taken from a child younger than two who had a stem cell transplant for acute myeloid leukemia, so the T cells may come from the graft donor.

This clonotype was detected ten times or more. The CDR3, as DNA: TGTGCCAGCAGTTACTCTAGGGGCACCTACGAGCAGTACTTC. Its translation is CASSYSRGTYEQYF. This chain links TRBV6-5 with TRBJ2-7; D perhaps matches TRBD1 (5 bases). Trimming took 0 bases from V and 2 from J, leaving 8 bases between them. The germline V gene encodes CDR1 MNHEY and CDR2 SVGAGI. CDR3 length: 14 residues.

This clonotype has a count of ten or more. V usage is TRBV7-8 and J usage is TRBJ2-2; 9 bases align to TRBD1. CDR3 size: 16 residues. Germline V CDR1 and CDR2: SGHVS, FQNEAQ. V lost 1 base, J lost 5 bases, and 5 bases stayed unmatched. CDR3 bases: TGTGCCAGCAGCTTAGGAGGGACAGGGTTAACCGGGGAGCTGTTTTTT. Translating gives CASSLGGTGLTGELFF. The full variable domain, in which reference TRBV7-8 and TRBJ2-2 provide the parts outside the CDR3, is GAGVSQSPRYKVAKRGQDVALRCDPISGHVSLFWYQQALGQGPEFLTYFQNEAQLDKSGLPSDRFFAERPEGSVSTLKIQRTQQEDSAVYLCASSLGGTGLTGELFFGEGSRLTVL.

This clonotype is medium-sized within its sample. This chain uses TRBV7-9 with TRBJ1-4; D is unresolved. CDR1 SEHNR and CDR2 FQNEAQ come from the germline V gene (reference sequence). The CDR3 runs to 13 residues. The V gene lost 5 bases and the J gene lost 8 bases, with 12 bases spanning the gap. The CDR3 region has the DNA TGTGCCAGCAGCAGGGCCTGGACGGAAAAACTGTTTTTT. Translated, it gives CASSRAWTEKLFF.

This clonotype is labeled medium-sized (0.01 to 0.1%). The CDR3 DNA is TGTGCCAGCAGTCCAGGGGGCCTAGGTATTTTACGGCCAGGATCAGAGTCGGAGACCCAGTACTTC. Its protein product is CASSPGGLGILRPGSESETQYF. V is TRBV6-4 and J is TRBJ2-5, with 8 bases fitting TRBD1. V was clipped by 5 bases and J by 5 bases; unmatched bases: 31. Germline V gives CDR1 MRHNA, CDR2 SNTAGT. The CDR3 has 22 residues.

By sample share, this clonotype is large (0.1 to 1%). The chain carries TRBV29-1 and TRBJ2-2; 8 positions agree with TRBD2. CDR3 length: 15 residues. The germline gives CDR1 SQVTM, CDR2 ANQGSEA. Unmatched junction bases numbered 9, after V lost 5 bases and J lost 4 bases. The CDR3 coding sequence is TGCAGCGTTCAAGGCGGGAGGACGGGCACCGGGGAGCTGTTTTTT. This codes for CSVQGGRTGTGELFF.

This clonotype was found many times. The chain joins TRBV19 to TRBJ1-5; 7 nucleotides agree with TRBD1. Trimming cost V 5 bases and J 7 bases; bases outside gene matches: 8. The germline gives CDR1 LNHDA, CDR2 SQIVND (reference sequence). The CDR3 totals 14 residues. The DNA for the CDR3 is TGTGCCAGTAGTCAACAGGGGTTACGGCAGCCCCAGCATTTT. The encoded protein is CASSQQGLRQPQHF.

This clonotype came up many times. CDR3 protein: CASSLLAGGVYEQYF. The CDR3 DNA reads TGTGCCAGCAGCTTATTAGCGGGAGGGGTCTACGAGCAGTACTTC. The rearrangement uses TRBV7-8 and TRBJ2-7; TRBD2 aligns across 11 bases. Trimming took 2 bases from V and 3 from J; bases not matched to a gene: 3. CDR3 length: 15 amino acids. CDR1 and CDR2 (germline): SGHVS, FQNEAQ.

This clonotype is deemed medium-sized. The CDR3 protein is CASSYQGAQRNEQFF. DNA for the CDR3: TGTGCCAGCAGTTACCAGGGGGCGCAAAGGAATGAGCAGTTCTTC. V is TRBV6-2 or TRBV6-3 and J is TRBJ2-1, with TRBD1 identical over 8 bases. The CDR3 loop spans 15 amino acids. CDR1 and CDR2 from the germline V gene are MNHEY and SVGEGT. V shed 2 bases and J 7 bases; nucleotides not matched to a gene: 7.